The 21 T cell receptor beta chains below come from one sample, sequenced in a study of T cells after yellow fever vaccination. MiXCR was run by TCRdb on the 5' RACE reads, yielding one entry per CDR3 protein. Among 200,000 to 250,000 distinct CDR3 sequences listed, 6.9% were seen once. The input for sequencing was CD4+ T cells sorted from PBMCs, taken 15 days after the yellow fever booster vaccination. The receptors derive from a man aged 25 to 40 who received the YFV17D yellow fever vaccine.

This clonotype was recorded many times. This chain connects TRBV11-3 to TRBJ2-7; 7 nucleotides align to TRBD1. The germline V gene has CDR1 SGHNT and CDR2 YENEEA. J lost 4 bases, V lost 4 bases, and 13 bases had no gene match. The CDR3 extends over 16 amino acids. In nucleotides, the CDR3 is TGTGCCAGCAGCTCCCGGGACAGCAACCTCTTATACGAGCAGTACTTC. Translating it yields CASSSRDSNLLYEQYF. The variable domain in full, with the rest retrieved from reference TRBV11-3 and TRBJ2-7, is EAGVVQSPRYKIIEKKQPVAFWCNPISGHNTLYWYLQNLGQGPELLIRYENEEAVDDSQLPKDRFSAERLKGVDSTLKIQPAELGDSAVYLCASSSRDSNLLYEQYFGPGTRLTVT.

This clonotype has ten or more counts. This CDR3 reads CASSLASIPNTEAFF. Written as DNA, the CDR3 is TGTGCCAGCAGCTTGGCCTCCATCCCGAACACTGAAGCTTTCTTT. The chain couples TRBV5-5 to TRBJ1-1; the D is unclear. CDR1 and CDR2 from the germline V gene are SGHKS and YYEKEE (reference sequence). With 0 bases removed from V and 1 base from J, the gap between germline ends came to 10 bases. The CDR3 is 15 amino acids. Using reference TRBV5-5 and TRBJ1-1 for the parts outside the CDR3, the full variable domain is DAGVTQSPTHLIKTRGQQVTLRCSPISGHKSVSWYQQVLGQGPQFIFQYYEKEERGRGNFPDRFSARQFPNYSSELNVNALLLGDSALYLCASSLASIPNTEAFFGQGTRLTVV.

J is TRBJ2-5 and V is TRBV10-3; D is undetermined. The V gene's germline CDR1 is ENHRY and CDR2 SYGVKD. The CDR3 totals 13 residues. V lost 3 bases and J 4 bases, leaving 9 bases between the germline ends. The CDR3 is CAISELRGETQYF. The CDR3 DNA reads TGTGCCATCAGTGAATTGAGAGGAGAGACCCAGTACTTC.

This clonotype was counted between two and nine times. The chain has TRBV5-1 and TRBJ2-3, with D tentatively TRBD2 (5 bases). V lost 4 bases and J 4 bases, leaving 19 bases between the germline ends. The CDR3 contains 16 residues. The germline V gene has CDR1 SGHRS and CDR2 YFSETQ. For the CDR3, the DNA is TGCGCCAGCAGCACGAGTGGTACTAGGGCGGCAGATACGCAGTATTTT. It specifies CASSTSGTRAADTQYF.

This clonotype occurred many times. The V call is TRBV2, the J call TRBJ1-5; the D gene is possibly TRBD1 (5 bases). This CDR3 comprises 14 residues. The germline V gene encodes CDR1 SNHLY and CDR2 FYNNEI. Between the trimmed V and J ends, which lost 11 bases and 3 bases, there was a span of 17 bases. The CDR3 bases are TGTGCCTCTTGGCGGGGGTCAGACAATCAGCCCCAGCATTTT. Translation gives CASWRGSDNQPQHF.

The rearrangement links TRBV9 to TRBJ2-7; TRBD1 is a possible D gene (6 bases). The V and J ends lost 0 bases and 5 bases respectively, with 12 bases between them. Germline assignment: CDR1 SGDLS and CDR2 YYNGEE. The CDR3 is 14 amino acids. The chain's CDR3 is CASSVGDRQHEQYF. CDR3 coding DNA: TGTGCCAGCAGCGTAGGAGACAGGCAACACGAGCAGTACTTC.

This clonotype was found a few times. This sequence joins TRBV21-1 and TRBJ1-1. TRBV21-1 is termed a pseudogene. The CDR3 has 15 residues. The CDR3 protein is CASSKIRSWGTEAFF. The DNA of the CDR3 is TGTGCCAGCAGCAAAATCCGCTCTTGGGGCACTGAAGCTTTCTTT.

In this sample, this clonotype turned up a few times. The chain joins TRBV28 to TRBJ1-1; 7 bases line up with TRBD1. The germline V gene has CDR1 MDHEN and CDR2 SYDVKM. The CDR3 is made up of 15 amino acids. J lost 0 bases, V lost 4 bases, and 5 bases had no gene match. CDR3 nucleotides: TGTGCCAGCAGTTCGCCGACAGGGATGAACACTGAAGCTTTCTTT. Its translation: CASSSPTGMNTEAFF.

The V gene is TRBV6-7, the J gene TRBJ2-1, with 8 bases matching TRBD1. TRBV6-7 is given ORF status, its function remaining uncertain. The ends lost 3 bases at V and 2 bases at J; junction bases unmatched: 6. This CDR3 is built from 16 residues. The CDR3 spells CASSYVRDRPYNEQFF. DNA for the CDR3: TGTGCCAGCAGTTATGTCCGGGACAGGCCCTACAATGAGCAGTTCTTC.

This clonotype was counted a few times. The J gene is TRBJ2-1, the V gene TRBV12-3 or TRBV12-4, with a possible D match to TRBD2 (6 bases). CDR3 length: 15 amino acids. V was trimmed by 5 bases and J by 8 bases, leaving 19 bases between them. The CDR3 spells CASSLGTRIVDEQFF. CDR3 bases: TGTGCCAGCAGTCTTGGGACTCGGATAGTCGATGAGCAGTTCTTC.

The genes are TRBV20-1 and TRBJ1-6, with TRBD1 matching over 8 bases. V lost 6 bases to trimming and J lost 9 bases; unmatched junction nucleotides: 7. This CDR3 has 13 residues. In germline, CDR1 is DFQATT, CDR2 SNEGSKA (reference sequence). The CDR3 coding sequence is TGCAGTGCCTACGGACAGGGAGGTTCACCCCTCCACTTT. This sequence encodes CSAYGQGGSPLHF.

This chain joins TRBV5-4 and TRBJ2-7; D may match TRBD1 or TRBD2 (5 bases each). Trimming pared 0 bases from V and 0 bases from J, leaving 13 bases between. This CDR3 has 16 residues. Per the germline V gene, CDR1 is SGHNT and CDR2 is YYREEE (reference sequence). The CDR3 spells CASSLARGSSSYEQYF. The CDR3 DNA sequence: TGTGCCAGCAGCTTGGCGAGGGGTTCGAGCTCCTACGAGCAGTACTTC.

This clonotype has just a few counts. This sequence joins TRBV6-1 and TRBJ2-7; D not resolved. Germline CDR1 and CDR2: MNHNS and SASEGT. CDR3 length equals 14 residues. V lost 6 bases, J lost 5 bases, and 17 bases lay in between. The CDR3 DNA is TGTGCCAGCAGGCCTACCAGTCAGGACGACGAGCAGTACTTC. Translating it yields CASRPTSQDDEQYF.

The rearrangement links TRBV6-2 or TRBV6-3 to TRBJ1-2, with D perhaps matching TRBD1 (5 bases). The germline CDR1 and CDR2 sequences are MNHEY and SVGEGT. Trimming removed 8 bases from V and 5 bases from J, with 15 bases in between. The CDR3 has 13 residues. CDR3 protein: CASLKDKAYGYTF. CDR3 bases: TGTGCCAGCTTGAAGGACAAAGCGTATGGCTACACCTTC.

This clonotype was counted only a few times. This chain joins TRBV7-2 and TRBJ1-5, with D perhaps TRBD1 (5 bases). The ends were cut back, 2 bases at V and 7 bases at J, with 15 bases in the middle. CDR3 length: 15 residues. The germline V gene encodes CDR1 SGHTA and CDR2 FQGNSA. This CDR3 reads CASSLMAGPGQPQHF. The CDR3 DNA reads as TGTGCCAGCAGCTTAATGGCAGGGCCAGGGCAGCCCCAGCATTTT.

This clonotype was counted ten times or more. V is TRBV11-3 and J is TRBJ2-2; no clear D. V was shortened by 3 bases and J by 4 bases, with 15 bases between the two germline ends. Germline V gene sequence: CDR1 SGHNT, CDR2 YENEEA. CDR3 length: 16 amino acids. The DNA for the CDR3 is TGTGCCAGCAGCTTGGGAATGCGGAGTGGCACCGGGGAGCTGTTTTTT. This sequence encodes CASSLGMRSGTGELFF.

This clonotype was recorded at least ten times. The chain links TRBV5-1 to TRBJ2-2; 13 positions agree with TRBD2. This CDR3 has 15 residues. The V gene end was trimmed by 4 bases and the J gene end by 5 bases; junction bases not matched to a gene: 2. The germline gives CDR1 SGHRS, CDR2 YFSETQ. The CDR3: CASSVGLAGTGELFF. The CDR3 DNA sequence: TGCGCCAGCAGCGTGGGACTAGCGGGAACCGGGGAGCTGTTTTTT.

As regards this clonotype: The junction and the germline gene differ at one end; a read error may be behind it. The rearrangement uses TRBV4-2 and TRBJ1-1; possible D gene TRBD1, 5 bases. Per the germline V gene, CDR1 is LGHNA and CDR2 is YNFKEQ. This CDR3 has 14 amino acids. DNA for the CDR3: TGTGCCATCAGCCTCGGCCTGGGGGGCACTGAAGCTTTCTTT. It translates to CAISLGLGGTEAFF.

This clonotype was found many times. V is TRBV28 and J is TRBJ2-3; D is undetermined. The V gene's germline CDR1 is MDHEN and CDR2 SYDVKM. V lost 0 bases, J lost 3 bases, and 7 bases lay in between. The CDR3 runs 14 residues. The CDR3 spells CASSLWGSTDTQYF. For the CDR3, the DNA is TGTGCCAGCAGTTTATGGGGTTCGACAGATACGCAGTATTTT.

The chain recombines TRBV20-1 with TRBJ2-1, with 13 bases identical to TRBD2. J gave up 3 bases and V 3 bases, and 8 bases lay outside the gene matches. This CDR3 is 17 amino acids long. The germline V gene has CDR1 DFQATT and CDR2 SNEGSKA (reference sequence). The CDR3 DNA reads TGCAGTGCTAGCGACGCGGGACTAGCGGGACTCTACAATGAGCAGTTCTTC. Translating gives CSASDAGLAGLYNEQFF.

The table lists this clonotype with a few counts. The J gene is TRBJ2-5, the V gene TRBV7-2, with D possibly TRBD2 on 5 matching bases. Germline CDR1 reads SGHTA; CDR2 reads FQGNSA. V was cut by 5 bases and J by 5 bases, with 18 bases left in between. The CDR3 extends over 15 amino acids. The CDR3 region has the DNA TGTGCCAGCAGCCACCCAAGTGCGGGTCGGGAGACCCAGTACTTC. This encodes CASSHPSAGRETQYF.